Presented here are 11 T cell receptor beta chains from one specimen sequenced in a study of blood T cell repertoires in COVID-19. Profiling relied on immunoSEQ multiplex PCR, and the TCRdb table lists in-frame clones only, not all of them. The repertoire has roughly 250,000 clones, roughly 88% of them found once; the top ten carry approximately 4%. The source material was PBMCs or T cells enriched from blood (not recorded which). The origin of the receptors is a woman aged 25 to 39 who had recovered from COVID-19.

Notes on this clone: Other DNA sequences in this sample translate to the same CDR3. The V call is TRBV20-1, the J call TRBJ2-7, with TRBD2 as a possible D gene (5 bases). V was cut by 5 bases and J by 4 bases, with 9 bases left in between. This CDR3 spans 11 amino acids. CDR1 DFQATT and CDR2 SNEGSKA come from the germline V gene (reference sequence). CDR3 amino acids: CSAPDWYEQYF. The CDR3 region has the DNA TGCAGTGCTCCGGACTGGTACGAGCAGTACTTC.

The chain has TRBV2 and TRBJ2-5, with D possibly matching TRBD2 (5 bases). The germline V gene encodes CDR1 SNHLY and CDR2 FYNNEI. The CDR3 spans 14 residues. Trimming removed 5 bases from V and 5 bases from J, with 15 bases in between. CDR3 bases: TGTGCCAGCAGTACTATACTAGGGCGGGAGACCCAGTACTTC. Amino acid sequence: CASSTILGRETQYF.

The CDR3 loop is CASSFSQGVGYGYTF. CDR3 nucleotide sequence: TGTGCCAGCAGTTTTTCACAGGGGGTCGGCTATGGCTACACCTTC. The chain couples TRBV6-5 to TRBJ1-2; 8 bases fit TRBD1. Germline V CDR1 and CDR2: MNHEY, SVGAGI. Trimming at V came to 4 bases and at J to 4 bases, leaving 8 bases not matched to a gene. This CDR3 comprises 15 residues.

This clone showed up just a few times. V and J are TRBV3-1 (or the pseudogene TRBV3-2) and TRBJ1-5, with D maybe TRBD1 (5 bases). This CDR3 is 14 amino acids long. Trimming left V 5 bases short and J 1 base short, with 9 bases between. Per germline, CDR1 LGHDT and CDR2 YNNKEL (reference sequence). CDR3 nucleotides: TGTGCCAGCAGCTACCGACAGAGCAATCAGCCCCAGCATTTT. This gives the protein CASSYRQSNQPQHF.

The V call is TRBV7-9, the J call TRBJ1-6; D unresolved. Between the trimmed V and J ends, which lost 5 bases and 6 bases, there was a span of 8 bases. In germline, CDR1 is SEHNR, CDR2 FQNEAQ (reference sequence). The CDR3 has 13 residues. The CDR3 nucleotides are TGTGCCAGCAGCCGAGCGAGTAATTCACCCCTCCACTTT. It encodes CASSRASNSPLHF.

The chain employs TRBV5-4 and TRBJ2-3, with D possibly being TRBD2 (6 bases). CDR1 and CDR2 from the germline V gene are SGHNT and YYREEE (reference sequence). Trimming cost V 0 bases and J 4 bases, with 18 bases left between them. This CDR3 is built from 17 residues. The CDR3 spells CASSLGVSGGGADTQYF. The CDR3 bases are TGTGCCAGCAGCTTGGGGGTTTCCGGGGGTGGGGCAGATACGCAGTATTTT. The whole variable domain, filled in from reference TRBV5-4 and TRBJ2-3, reads ETGVTQSPTHLIKTRGQQVTLRCSSQSGHNTVSWYQQALGQGPQFIFQYYREEENGRGNFPPRFSGLQFPNYSSELNVNALELDDSALYLCASSLGVSGGGADTQYFGPGTRLTVL.

This clone was detected only once. The CDR3 sequence is CASSLGQLDVPEKLFF. The CDR3 nucleotides read TGCGCCAGCAGCCTAGGACAGCTAGATGTGCCTGAAAAACTGTTTTTT. The rearrangement joins TRBV5-1 to TRBJ1-4; possible D gene TRBD1, 6 bases. Germline V gene sequence: CDR1 SGHRS, CDR2 YFSETQ. V shed 4 bases and J shed 7 bases, with 20 bases lying between them. The CDR3 has 16 residues.

The chain recombines TRBV19 with TRBJ1-2; possibly TRBD1 for D (5 bases). The V gene lost 2 bases and the J gene lost 4 bases, with 11 bases spanning the gap. There are 14 residues in the CDR3. The germline V gene encodes CDR1 LNHDA and CDR2 SQIVND (reference sequence). Written as DNA, the CDR3 is TGTGCCAGTAGTATATCGACAGCTCCCTATGGCTACACCTTC. Residues: CASSISTAPYGYTF.

The V call is TRBV2, the J call TRBJ2-7; 9 nucleotides agree with TRBD2. J lost 6 bases, V lost 7 bases, and 7 bases had no gene match. Germline V CDR1 and CDR2: SNHLY, FYNNEI. The CDR3 runs to 13 residues. CDR3 protein: CASTGTSNGEQYF. For the CDR3, the DNA is TGTGCCAGCACCGGGACTAGCAACGGCGAGCAGTACTTC.

The rearrangement uses TRBV18 and TRBJ1-1, with 10 nucleotides matching TRBD1. Trimming removed 4 bases from V and 3 bases from J; junction bases left unmatched: 5. CDR1 is KGHSH, CDR2 LQKENI, per germline. The CDR3 loop spans 15 amino acids. This CDR3 reads CASSRTGGSDTEAFF. The CDR3 DNA is TGTGCCAGCTCACGGACAGGGGGGTCGGACACTGAAGCTTTCTTT.

CDR3 protein: CASSPMGSIQYF. The CDR3 DNA reads TGTGCCAGCAGCCCCATGGGGAGCATTCAGTACTTC. V gene TRBV3-1 (or the pseudogene TRBV3-2) combines with J gene TRBJ2-4; possibly TRBD2 for D (5 bases). CDR3 size: 12 residues. CDR1 is LGHDT, CDR2 YNNKEL, per germline (reference sequence). V lost 4 bases, J lost 9 bases, and 10 bases lay in between.